This T cell receptor beta chain originates from a study of T-cell reconstitution after alpha-beta-depleted transplantation in children (dated by TCRdb to 2016 to 2018). In the study overall: T-cell immune reconstitution after TCRalphabeta/CD19-depleted allogeneic hematopoietic cell transplantation in children was quantitatively tracked in the study by means of TCR repertoire profiling.

The treatment or condition label, as the study defines it: allogeneic hematopoietic cell transplantation with graft depleted of TCRalphabeta T cells and CD19 B cells. The children who served as transplant recipients had been given grafts of TCRalphabeta/CD19-depleted allogeneic hematopoietic cells. Here is what the overall study found, with its caveats: In some patients, high TCRbeta diversity at day 60 was attributed to recipient T cells and intrathymic progenitors that had survived conditioning. The apparently early recovery of alphabetaT-cell counts about two months after transplant reportedly depended on only several hundred rapidly expanded clones that came from non-depleted graft cells. The frequencies of hyperexpanded clones fell over the following months, and after one year, T-cell counts and TCRbeta diversity were mostly attributed to newly produced T cells.

Libraries were constructed by PCR. Sequencing was performed on an Illumina HiSeq 2500. TCR library preparation used molecular barcoding, with unique molecular identifiers applied to normalize quantification of the TCRbeta repertoire. TCRdb reworked the public reads: Q25 trimming with fastp, MiXCR clone assembly, productive beta chains retained. Each record represents a unique CDR3 protein, reported with the most common genes and DNA among its rows. The sample records fewer than 550,000 distinct CDR3 sequences, 10% to 12% of which are singletons. The ten biggest clones cover 12% to 15% of the sample. For this clonotype: Its target antigen remains unknown. The record has no base qualities; no much larger clone is one base away.

The CDR3 covers 15 residues, taking in both the cysteine and the phenylalanine. Only the CDR3 DNA is retained, 45 bases long and in frame from the first base. V gives up 7 bases and J gives up 2 bases, and the segment between their germline ends measures 17 bases. The receptor was isolated from a female patient aged 2-9 years who had a stem cell transplant for aplastic anemia, so the T cells may come from the graft donor. The source was PBMCs, mostly from graft donor cells, collected 180 days after TCRalphabeta/CD19-depleted stem cell transplant. The chain uses TRBV12-3 or TRBV12-4 and TRBJ1-2; the D gene lacks a confident call. The CDR3 reads CASTYGGSYNYGYTF. The nucleotides are TGTGCCAGCACGTACGGTGGTTCGTACAACTATGGCTACACCTTC.